This T cell receptor (beta chain) was sequenced for a study of T cell repertoires in cytomegalovirus infection. Only a few counts were recorded for this clonotype. No antigen is known for it. TCRdb itself ran the reads through MiXCR, one entry per CDR3 protein. The sample shows 600,000 to 700,000 distinct CDR3 sequences, around 31% of them seen only once. The study's findings and limits: The ex vivo response was dominated by HLA-C-restricted CMV-specific TCR beta clonotypes.

Germline assignment: CDR1 SGHTA and CDR2 FQGNSA. V lost 0 bases and J 7 bases, leaving 10 bases between the germline ends. The CDR3 covers 13 residues. This chain links TRBV7-2 with TRBJ2-7; D not certain. This material consisted of cultured PBMCs, taken from culture after CMV antigen stimulation. The sequence came from a human donor in good health (CMV status not recorded). Some clones in this sample may be carry-over from other donors' samples. DNA of the CDR3: TGTGCCAGCAGCTTAGCCCCCACACGAGAGCAGTACTTC. Amino acid sequence: CASSLAPTREQYF.